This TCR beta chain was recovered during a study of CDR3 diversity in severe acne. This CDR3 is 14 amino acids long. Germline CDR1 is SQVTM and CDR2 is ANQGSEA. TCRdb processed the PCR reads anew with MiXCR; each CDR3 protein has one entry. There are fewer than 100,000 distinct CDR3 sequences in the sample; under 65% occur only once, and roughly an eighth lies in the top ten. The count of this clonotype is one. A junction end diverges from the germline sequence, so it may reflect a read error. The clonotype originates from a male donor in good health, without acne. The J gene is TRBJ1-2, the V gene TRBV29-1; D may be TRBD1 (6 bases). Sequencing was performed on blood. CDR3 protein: CSVILGRGDYGHTF. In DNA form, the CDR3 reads TGCAGCGTGATCCTGGGCAGGGGTGACTATGGCCACACCTTC.